A selection of T cell receptor beta chains follows, all from one sample in a study of cytomegalovirus exposure and HLA in healthy donors. Generated by immunoSEQ multiplex PCR, the TCRdb table keeps only in-frame clones and is missing some. Seen here are 120,000 to 150,000 clones, over 60% observed once, and the top ten hold 1% to 1.5%. Sequenced sample: PBMCs. These receptors were collected from a male donor in good health and CMV-seropositive. Each CDR3 is given with its conserved first and last residue. The D gene is left open where the match is weak. A row's size may be missing; if present it is once, few, many or a size class.

TRBV13,NA,TRBJ2-7,TRBD2,CASSLMGRRESHYEQYF,TGTGCCAGCAGCTTAATGGGGCGGCGGGAGTCCCACTACGAGCAGTACTTC
TRBV4-3,NA,TRBJ1-1,TRBD1,CASSLRQGMNTEAFF,TGCGCCAGCAGCCTTCGACAGGGCATGAACACTGAAGCTTTCTTT
TRBV6-1,NA,TRBJ1-6,TRBD1,CASSVFSDRDNSPLHF,TGTGCCAGCAGTGTCTTTTCCGACAGGGATAATTCACCCCTCCACTTT
TRBV5-5,NA,TRBJ2-7,NA,CASSTRAGYEQYF,TGTGCCAGCAGCACGCGAGCAGGGTACGAGCAGTACTTC
TRBV5-1,NA,TRBJ2-7,NA,CASSLVQGTYEQYF,TGCGCCAGCAGCTTGGTGCAGGGGACCTACGAGCAGTACTTC
TRBV7-2,NA,TRBJ2-5,TRBD2,CASSLKSWLAGFQETQYF,TGTGCCAGCAGCTTAAAGTCTTGGCTAGCGGGCTTCCAAGAGACCCAGTACTTC
TRBV2,NA,TRBJ2-3,TRBD2,CASSTSGGDYDTQYF,TGTGCCAGCAGTACTAGCGGGGGGGACTATGATACGCAGTATTTT
TRBV6-1,NA,TRBJ1-6,TRBD1,CASNQGGLNNSPLHF,TGTGCCAGCAACCAGGGGGGCTTGAATAATTCACCCCTCCACTTT
TRBV7-3,NA,TRBJ2-1,TRBD2,CASSFSGYEQFF,TGTGCCAGCAGCTTTAGCGGGTATGAGCAGTTCTTC
TRBV27,NA,TRBJ1-5,NA,CASSSGVHQPQHF,TGTGCCAGCAGTTCGGGTGTCCACCAGCCCCAGCATTTT
TRBV7-6,NA,TRBJ2-5,NA,CASTLGLEKTQYF,TGTGCCAGCACCTTGGGGCTCGAAAAGACCCAGTACTTC
TRBV5-1,NA,TRBJ1-5,TRBD1,CASSPGTVGGNQPQHF,TGCGCCAGCAGCCCGGGGACAGTTGGGGGCAATCAGCCCCAGCATTTT
TRBV27,NA,TRBJ1-6,NA,CASSLSLGATYNSPLHF,TGTGCCAGCAGTTTATCACTGGGGGCTACCTATAATTCACCCCTCCACTTT
TRBV5-5,NA,TRBJ2-2,TRBD2,CASSPAGGQGGELFF,TGTGCCAGCAGCCCCGCGGGAGGGCAGGGCGGGGAGCTGTTTTTT
TRBV10-3,NA,TRBJ2-7,NA,CAIRGAARSYDEQYF,TGTGCCATCAGGGGGGCGGCCCGATCCTACGACGAGCAGTACTTC
TRBV10-3,NA,TRBJ2-3,NA,CAINPDSLPDTQYF,TGTGCCATCAACCCAGATTCCCTCCCAGATACGCAGTATTTT
TRBV7-2,NA,TRBJ2-6,NA,CASSFGSGANVLTF,TGTGCCAGCAGCTTCGGTTCTGGGGCCAACGTCCTGACTTTC
TRBV6-5,NA,TRBJ1-2,TRBD1,CASSYSGGDSYGYTF,TGTGCCAGCAGTTATTCCGGCGGGGACAGCTATGGCTACACCTTC
TRBV15,few,TRBJ2-7,TRBD1,CATSRGTQGAYEQYF,TGTGCCACCAGCAGAGGAACCCAGGGGGCCTACGAGCAGTACTTC
TRBV6-1,NA,TRBJ2-2,NA,CASIGDSNTGELFF,TGTGCCAGCATCGGGGACTCAAACACCGGGGAGCTGTTTTTT
TRBV2,NA,TRBJ1-1,NA,CASSEGPGFTEAFF,TGTGCCAGCAGTGAAGGGCCGGGTTTCACTGAAGCTTTCTTT
TRBV29-1,NA,TRBJ2-5,TRBD2,CSVGSGSREQYF,TGCAGCGTCGGTAGCGGGAGTCGGGAGCAGTACTTC
TRBV6-5,NA,TRBJ2-3,NA,CASSQSELSGTQYF,TGTGCCAGCAGTCAGTCGGAGTTGTCTGGTACGCAGTATTTT
TRBV7-2,NA,TRBJ2-7,TRBD2,CASSAWTRGEQYF,TGTGCCAGCAGCGCCTGGACTAGGGGCGAGCAGTACTTC
TRBV5-4,NA,TRBJ2-1,TRBD1,CASSDDRVTYNEQFF,TGTGCCAGCAGCGATGACAGGGTTACCTACAATGAGCAGTTCTTC
TRBV5-6,NA,TRBJ2-1,NA,CASSFRLDMIYNEQFF,TGTGCCAGCAGCTTCCGACTAGACATGATCTACAATGAGCAGTTCTTC
TRBV4-1,NA,TRBJ2-7,TRBD1,CASSQGRQGNFYEQYF,TGCGCCAGCAGCCAAGGCCGACAGGGGAATTTCTACGAGCAGTACTTC
TRBV11-2,NA,TRBJ2-1,TRBD2,CASSLGLAGNNEQFF,TGTGCCAGCAGCCTGGGACTAGCGGGTAACAATGAGCAGTTCTTC
TRBV13,NA,TRBJ2-2,NA,CASSLYRTGNTGELFF,TGTGCCAGCAGCTTATATAGAACAGGGAATACCGGGGAGCTGTTTTTT
TRBV29-1,NA,TRBJ2-7,TRBD2,CSVENSGNEQYF,TGCAGCGTTGAGAATAGCGGGAACGAGCAGTACTTC
TRBV9,NA,TRBJ2-1,NA,CASSSKGSDEQFF,TGTGCCAGCAGTTCGAAGGGGTCGGATGAGCAGTTCTTC
TRBV7-9,NA,TRBJ2-3,NA,CASSQVNTDTQYF,TGTGCCAGCTCTCAGGTTAACACAGATACGCAGTATTTT
TRBV18,NA,TRBJ2-5,NA,CASSPPLGEQETQYF,TGTGCCAGCTCACCGCCCTTGGGAGAACAAGAGACCCAGTACTTC
TRBV29-1,NA,TRBJ1-1,TRBD1,CSAHRQGGTEAFF,TGCAGCGCTCATCGACAGGGAGGCACTGAAGCTTTCTTT
TRBV6-5,once,TRBJ2-7,TRBD1,CASSWDRESHEQYF,TGTGCCAGCAGTTGGGACAGGGAATCCCACGAGCAGTACTTC
TRBV7-9,NA,TRBJ2-1,NA,CASAYGGSKNEQFF,TGTGCCAGCGCCTACGGTGGGAGTAAGAATGAGCAGTTCTTC
TRBV9,NA,TRBJ2-7,TRBD2,CASSTKPYSGRYLTYEQYF,TGTGCCAGCAGCACCAAACCCTATAGCGGGAGGTACCTCACCTACGAGCAGTACTTC
TRBV7-6,NA,TRBJ2-3,TRBD2,CASSYFSGSGADTQYF,TGTGCCAGCAGCTACTTTAGCGGGAGCGGGGCAGATACGCAGTATTTT
TRBV4-3,NA,TRBJ2-5,NA,CASSQDQRETQYF,TGCGCCAGCAGCCAAGATCAGAGGGAGACCCAGTACTTC
TRBV6-6,NA,TRBJ1-1,TRBD1,CASSSRQGWAGAEAFF,TGTGCCAGCAGTTCTCGACAGGGTTGGGCTGGCGCTGAAGCTTTCTTT
TRBV7-9,once,TRBJ1-2,NA,CASSPSSGVGYTF,TGTGCCAGCAGCCCAAGTTCCGGAGTGGGCTACACCTTC
TRBV19,NA,TRBJ2-7,TRBD1,CASHDRDRGHEQYF,TGTGCCAGTCATGACCGGGACAGGGGCCACGAGCAGTACTTC
TRBV5-1,NA,TRBJ2-2,NA,CASSLQINTGELFF,TGCGCCAGCAGCTTACAGATAAACACCGGGGAGCTGTTTTTT